These 19 T cell receptor beta chains share one sample of origin, sequenced in a study of regulatory T cells in long-lasting Graves disease. Assembly of TCR beta libraries relied on iRepertoire HTBI primers together with Arm-PCR of CDR3 regions. TCRdb analysed the multiplex PCR reads with MiXCR anew, one entry per CDR3 protein. The table lists hundreds of thousands of distinct CDR3 sequences, around 15% of them singletons. Noted time point: newly diagnosed GD, antithyroid drugs for less than 3 months. Preparation of the TCR library used RNA extracted from PBMCs. The sample here was peripheral blood mononuclear cells (PBMCs), taken at new diagnosis, from a patient treated with antithyroid drugs. These receptors were taken from a female donor with Graves disease.

This clonotype was detected ten times or more. The chain employs TRBV5-1 and TRBJ1-4; D call uncertain. V was trimmed by 4 bases and J by 5 bases, leaving 12 bases between them. The V gene's germline CDR1 is SGHRS and CDR2 YFSETQ. This CDR3 is 14 amino acids long. CDR3 sequence: CASSRTDRNEKLFF. DNA for the CDR3: TGCGCCAGCAGCCGGACGGACCGAAATGAAAAACTGTTTTTT.

This clonotype was observed a few times. The J gene is TRBJ1-4, the V gene TRBV11-2; 9 bases map to TRBD1. V lost 5 bases and J lost 8; bases outside the gene matches: 6. Germline V gene lookup returns CDR1 SGHAT and CDR2 FQNNGV. The CDR3 runs to 14 residues. As DNA, the CDR3 is TGTGCCAGCAGCCATCGACAGGGGGGAGAAAAACTGTTTTTT. It encodes CASSHRQGGEKLFF.

This clonotype was recorded at least ten times. The chain recombines TRBV7-2 with TRBJ2-7; D not resolved. Trimming removed 5 bases from V and 7 bases from J, with 12 bases in between. Germline loops: CDR1 SGHTA, CDR2 FQGNSA. The CDR3 consists of 12 residues. The CDR3 protein is CASSLRLGEQYF. The CDR3 bases are TGTGCCAGCAGCCTCCGATTGGGGGAGCAGTACTTC.

The V call is TRBV5-6, the J call TRBJ2-6; no firm D call. Trimming pared 4 bases from V and 2 bases from J, leaving 19 bases between. Looked up from germline, CDR1 is SGHDT and CDR2 is YYEEEE. The CDR3 covers 18 residues. CDR3: CASSVTLETLAGANVLTF. The DNA for the CDR3 is TGTGCCAGCAGCGTTACCCTGGAGACGTTGGCTGGGGCCAACGTCCTGACTTTC.

This clonotype was observed at least ten times. The chain has TRBV12-3 or TRBV12-4 and TRBJ2-1; D is unclear. The CDR3 sequence is 12 residues long. V was trimmed by 6 bases and J by 8 bases, leaving 11 bases between them. CDR3 DNA sequence: TGTGCCAGCAGCTCGTGGGTCCATGAGCAGTTCTTC. Translating it yields CASSSWVHEQFF.

This clonotype occurred a few times. The rearrangement joins TRBV9 to TRBJ2-7; D uncertain. CDR1 and CDR2 (germline): SGDLS, YYNGEE. This CDR3 has 14 amino acids. Trimming left V 0 bases short and J 6 bases short, with 13 bases between. CDR3 sequence (DNA): TGTGCCAGCAGCGTAGGATGGGCCAACACCGAGCAGTACTTC. Translating it yields CASSVGWANTEQYF.

V is TRBV5-1 and J is TRBJ2-6; D may be TRBD1 (5 bases). Germline values: CDR1 SGHRS, CDR2 YFSETQ. The V end lost 3 bases, the J end lost 3 bases, and 10 bases lay between the germline ends. CDR3 length: 15 amino acids. The CDR3 spells CASSSQGYGANVLTF. CDR3 coding DNA: TGCGCCAGCAGCTCGCAGGGTTATGGGGCCAACGTCCTGACTTTC.

V gene TRBV20-1 combines with J gene TRBJ2-7; D might be TRBD2 (6 bases). Germline V lookup: CDR1 DFQATT, CDR2 SNEGSKA (reference sequence). This CDR3 spans 13 amino acids. The V end was cut by 2 bases, the J end by 2 bases, with 10 bases between. CDR3 region: CSARRDSTYEQYF. In nucleotides, the CDR3 is TGCAGTGCTAGACGGGACTCCACCTACGAGCAGTACTTC.

This clonotype was seen repeatedly, ten times or more. The chain recombines TRBV11-3 with TRBJ2-3, with D maybe TRBD1 (6 bases). Trimming cost V 5 bases and J 4 bases, with 13 bases left between them. Germline V gene lookup returns CDR1 SGHNT and CDR2 YENEEA. The CDR3 totals 14 residues. CDR3 amino acids: CASSPGWGPDTQYF. Here the CDR3 DNA reads TGTGCCAGCAGCCCGGGATGGGGGCCAGATACGCAGTATTTT. Complete variable domain (other parts from reference TRBV11-3 and TRBJ2-3): EAGVVQSPRYKIIEKKQPVAFWCNPISGHNTLYWYLQNLGQGPELLIRYENEEAVDDSQLPKDRFSAERLKGVDSTLKIQPAELGDSAVYLCASSPGWGPDTQYFGPGTRLTVL.

The chain links TRBV5-1 to TRBJ2-5, with 9 nucleotides matching TRBD1. From germline, CDR1 is SGHRS and CDR2 YFSETQ. The ends lost 0 bases at V and 5 bases at J; junction bases unmatched: 8. The CDR3 runs 16 residues. CDR3 residues: CASSLAGQGRTETQYF. DNA of the CDR3: TGCGCCAGCAGCTTGGCCGGACAGGGGCGTACGGAGACCCAGTACTTC.

This clonotype was counted at least ten times. The V call is TRBV6-1, the J call TRBJ2-4, with 7 nucleotides matching TRBD1. Germline CDR1 is MNHNS and CDR2 is SASEGT. V was pared by 7 bases and J by 1 base, with 7 bases of the junction left unmatched. This CDR3 is 15 amino acids long. The CDR3 loop is CASTRDRGAKNIQYF. In nucleotides, the CDR3 is TGTGCCAGCACTCGGGACAGAGGGGCCAAAAACATTCAGTACTTC.

Points on this clonotype: The junction departs from the called germline gene at one end, perhaps through a read error. The chain combines TRBV4-1 with TRBJ2-1, with a weak D call TRBD1 (6 bases). In germline, CDR1 is MGHRA, CDR2 YSYEKL. This CDR3 comprises 17 residues. As DNA, the CDR3 is TGCACCAGCAGCCAAGATTGGCCAGGGGTGGTACCCAATGAGCAGTTCTTC. Translated, it gives CTSSQDWPGVVPNEQFF.

This clonotype was seen repeatedly, ten times or more. The gene calls are TRBV3-1 and TRBJ2-1; D uncertain. This CDR3 has 11 residues. V lost 1 base, J lost 10 bases, and 5 bases lay in between. Germline V CDR1 and CDR2: LGHDT, YNNKEL (reference sequence). The CDR3 region is CASSQAREQFF. CDR3 sequence (DNA): TGTGCCAGCAGCCAAGCCCGAGAGCAGTTCTTC.

The chain joins TRBV24-1 to TRBJ1-2; D unresolved. Germline-derived CDR1 and CDR2 are KGHDR and SFDVKD. The CDR3 sequence is 11 residues long. V lost 6 bases and J 5 bases, leaving 6 bases between the germline ends. The CDR3: CATSSGYGYTF. The CDR3 region has the DNA TGTGCCACCAGTTCCGGGTATGGCTACACCTTC.

The sample holds many counts of this clonotype. The chain is built from TRBV29-1 and TRBJ1-1; perhaps TRBD1 as D (5 bases). Germline CDR1 reads SQVTM; CDR2 reads ANQGSEA. The germline V and J ends were trimmed by 6 bases and 1 base, with 18 bases remaining between them. The CDR3 has 15 amino acids. The CDR3 DNA reads TGCAGCGTCCGCCGTTACGGGGCAAGGAACACTGAAGCTTTCTTT. Its protein is CSVRRYGARNTEAFF.

The chain recombines TRBV6-1 with TRBJ2-7, with TRBD1 as a possible D gene (7 bases). Germline lookup yields CDR1 MNHNS and CDR2 SASEGT. This CDR3 spans 15 amino acids. V lost 6 bases and J lost 0, with 15 bases in between. CDR3 coding DNA: TGTGCCAGCAGAACCCCTCAGGGGGGCTCCTACGAGCAGTACTTC. It encodes CASRTPQGGSYEQYF.

This clonotype appeared many times. The chain couples TRBV20-1 to TRBJ1-6; tentatively, D is TRBD1 (5 bases). Trimming shortened V by 3 bases and J by 10 bases, and 13 bases separated the two germline ends. There are 13 residues in the CDR3. Germline CDR1 and CDR2: DFQATT and SNEGSKA (reference sequence). The CDR3 DNA reads TGCAGTGCTAGCACCAGGGATGTCTCACCCCTCCACTTT. This codes for CSASTRDVSPLHF.

This clonotype has more than one count but fewer than ten. Possible read error: a much larger clone is one base away. This chain uses TRBV29-1 with TRBJ2-1; D is possibly TRBD1 (6 bases). CDR3 length: 16 residues. V lost 1 base, J lost 5 bases, and 18 bases lay in between. Germline loops: CDR1 SQVTM, CDR2 ANQGSEA. The CDR3 sequence is CSVEVWAGDANNEQFF. CDR3 sequence (DNA): TGCAGCGTTGAAGTTTGGGCAGGGGATGCCAACAATGAGCAGTTCTTC.

This clonotype was seen ten or more times. This chain uses TRBV28 with TRBJ1-1, with 8 nucleotides matching TRBD1. V trimming: 11 bases; J trimming: 1 base; junction bases outside the gene matches: 9. Germline CDR1 and CDR2: MDHEN and SYDVKM. The CDR3 has 14 residues. Written as DNA, the CDR3 is TGTGCCGGTCGTAACAGGGGGACGAACACTGAAGCTTTCTTT. Residues: CAGRNRGTNTEAFF.